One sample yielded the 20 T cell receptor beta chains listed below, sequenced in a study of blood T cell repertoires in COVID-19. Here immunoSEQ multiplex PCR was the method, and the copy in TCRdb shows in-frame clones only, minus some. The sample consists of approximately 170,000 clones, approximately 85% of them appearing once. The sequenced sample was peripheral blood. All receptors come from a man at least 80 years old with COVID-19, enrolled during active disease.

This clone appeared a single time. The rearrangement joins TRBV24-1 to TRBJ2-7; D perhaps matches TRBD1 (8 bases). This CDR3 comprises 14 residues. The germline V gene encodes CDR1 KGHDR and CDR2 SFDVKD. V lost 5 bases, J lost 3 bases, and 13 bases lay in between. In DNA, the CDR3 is TGTGCCACCAGTGCACAGGGGGAGGGCTACGAGCAGTACTTC. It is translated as CATSAQGEGYEQYF.

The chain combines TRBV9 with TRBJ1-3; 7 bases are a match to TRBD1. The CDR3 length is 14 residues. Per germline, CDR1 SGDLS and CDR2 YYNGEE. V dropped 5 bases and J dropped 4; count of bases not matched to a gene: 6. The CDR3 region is CASSEGGYGNTIYF. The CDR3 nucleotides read TGTGCCAGCAGTGAAGGGGGCTACGGAAACACCATATATTTT.

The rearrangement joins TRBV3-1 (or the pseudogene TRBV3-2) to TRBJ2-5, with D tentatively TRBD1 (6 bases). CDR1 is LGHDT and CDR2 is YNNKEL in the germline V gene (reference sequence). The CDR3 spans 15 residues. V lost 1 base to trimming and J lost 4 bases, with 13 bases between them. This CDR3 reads CASSQVGTLVETQYF. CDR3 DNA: TGTGCCAGCAGCCAAGTCGGGACACTGGTAGAGACCCAGTACTTC.

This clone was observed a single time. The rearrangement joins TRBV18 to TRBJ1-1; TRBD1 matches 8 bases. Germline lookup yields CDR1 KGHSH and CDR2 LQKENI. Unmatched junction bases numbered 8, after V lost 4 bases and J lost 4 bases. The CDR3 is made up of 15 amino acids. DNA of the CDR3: TGTGCCAGCTCACAAAAGACAGGGGCGGGCACTGAAGCTTTCTTT. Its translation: CASSQKTGAGTEAFF.

CDR3 bases: TGTGCCAGCAGCCAGACTAGGAACGAGCAGTACTTC. Amino acids: CASSQTRNEQYF. V and J are TRBV16 and TRBJ2-7; a weak D match, TRBD2 (6 bases). Trimming left V 3 bases short and J 5 bases short, with 8 bases between. The germline CDR1 and CDR2 sequences are KGHSY and FQNENV. The CDR3 sequence is 12 residues long.

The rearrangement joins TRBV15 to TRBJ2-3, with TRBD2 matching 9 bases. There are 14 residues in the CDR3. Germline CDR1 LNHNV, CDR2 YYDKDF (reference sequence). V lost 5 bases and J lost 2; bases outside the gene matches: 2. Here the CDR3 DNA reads TGTGCCACCAGCGAGCGGGGGGACACAGATACGCAGTATTTT. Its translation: CATSERGDTDTQYF.

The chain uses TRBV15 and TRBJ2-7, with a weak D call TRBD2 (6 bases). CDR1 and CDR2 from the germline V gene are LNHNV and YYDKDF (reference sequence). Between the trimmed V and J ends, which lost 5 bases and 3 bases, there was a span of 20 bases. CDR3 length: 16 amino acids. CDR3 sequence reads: CATSQMGGGAYYEQYF. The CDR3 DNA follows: TGTGCCACCAGCCAAATGGGAGGCGGGGCCTACTACGAGCAGTACTTC.

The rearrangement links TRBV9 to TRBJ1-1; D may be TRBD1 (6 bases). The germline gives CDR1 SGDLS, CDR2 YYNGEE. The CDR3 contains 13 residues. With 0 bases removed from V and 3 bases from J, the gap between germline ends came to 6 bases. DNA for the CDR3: TGTGCCAGCAGCGTAGAGGGGGACACTGAAGCTTTCTTT. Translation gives CASSVEGDTEAFF.

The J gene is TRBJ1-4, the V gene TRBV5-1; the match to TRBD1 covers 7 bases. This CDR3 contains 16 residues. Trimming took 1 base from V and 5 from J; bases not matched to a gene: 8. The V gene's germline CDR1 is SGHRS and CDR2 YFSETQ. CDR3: CASSLRGQGGNEKLFF. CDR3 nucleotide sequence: TGCGCCAGCAGCTTGCGTGGCCAGGGGGGAAATGAAAAACTGTTTTTT.

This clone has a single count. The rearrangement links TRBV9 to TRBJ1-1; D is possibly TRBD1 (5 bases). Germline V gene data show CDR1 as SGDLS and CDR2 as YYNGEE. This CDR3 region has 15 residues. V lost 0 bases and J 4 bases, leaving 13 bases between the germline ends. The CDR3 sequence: CASSVDGGGITEAFF. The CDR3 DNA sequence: TGTGCCAGCAGCGTAGACGGGGGTGGGATCACTGAAGCTTTCTTT.

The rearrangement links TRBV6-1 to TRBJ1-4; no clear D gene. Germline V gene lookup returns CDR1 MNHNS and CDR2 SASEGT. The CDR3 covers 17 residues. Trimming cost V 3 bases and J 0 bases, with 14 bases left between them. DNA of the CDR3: TGTGCCAGCAGTGAGGGGAGGAGAGGAGCAACTAATGAAAAACTGTTTTTT. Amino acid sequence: CASSEGRRGATNEKLFF.

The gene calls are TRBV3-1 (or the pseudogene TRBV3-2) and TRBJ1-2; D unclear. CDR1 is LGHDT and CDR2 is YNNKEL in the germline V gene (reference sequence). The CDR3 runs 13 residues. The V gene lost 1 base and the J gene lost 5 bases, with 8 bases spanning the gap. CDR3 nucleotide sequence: TGTGCCAGCAGCCAAGTTACGGGTTATGGCTACACCTTC. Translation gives CASSQVTGYGYTF.

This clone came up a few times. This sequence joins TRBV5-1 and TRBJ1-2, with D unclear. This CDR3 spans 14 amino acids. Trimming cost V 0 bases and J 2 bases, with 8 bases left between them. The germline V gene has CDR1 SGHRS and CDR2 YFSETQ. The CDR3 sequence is CASSLERANYGYTF. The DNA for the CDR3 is TGCGCCAGCAGCTTGGAGCGGGCGAACTATGGCTACACCTTC.

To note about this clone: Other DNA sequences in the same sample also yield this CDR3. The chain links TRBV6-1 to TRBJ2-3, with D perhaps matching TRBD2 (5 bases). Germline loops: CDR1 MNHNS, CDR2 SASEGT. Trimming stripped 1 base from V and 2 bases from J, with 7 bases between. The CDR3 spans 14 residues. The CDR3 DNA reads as TGTGCCAGCAGTGAAGGAGGGAACACAGATACGCAGTATTTT. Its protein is CASSEGGNTDTQYF.

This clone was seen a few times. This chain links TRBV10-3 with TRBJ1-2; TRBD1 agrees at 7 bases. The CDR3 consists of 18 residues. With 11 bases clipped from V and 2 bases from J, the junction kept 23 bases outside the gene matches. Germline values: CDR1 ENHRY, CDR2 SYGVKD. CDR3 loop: CASIKGLLIRQGNYGYTF. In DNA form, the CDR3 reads TGTGCCTCTATCAAGGGGCTACTTATAAGACAGGGCAACTATGGCTACACCTTC.

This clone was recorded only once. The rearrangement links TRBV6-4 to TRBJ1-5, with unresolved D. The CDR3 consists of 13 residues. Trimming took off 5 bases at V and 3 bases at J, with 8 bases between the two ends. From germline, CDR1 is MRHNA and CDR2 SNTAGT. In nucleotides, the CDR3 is TGTGCCAGCAGTCAGGACTTCAATCAGCCCCAGCATTTT. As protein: CASSQDFNQPQHF.

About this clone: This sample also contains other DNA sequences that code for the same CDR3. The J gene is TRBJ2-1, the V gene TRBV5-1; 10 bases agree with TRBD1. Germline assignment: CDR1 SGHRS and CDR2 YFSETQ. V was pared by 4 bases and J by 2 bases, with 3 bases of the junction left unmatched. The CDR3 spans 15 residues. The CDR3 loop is CASSPGQGAYNEQFF. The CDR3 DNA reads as TGCGCCAGCAGCCCCGGACAGGGGGCCTACAATGAGCAGTTCTTC. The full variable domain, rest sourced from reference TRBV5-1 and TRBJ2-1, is KAGVTQTPRYLIKTRGQQVTLSCSPISGHRSVSWYQQTPGQGLQFLFEYFSETQRNKGNFPGRFSGRQFSNSRSEMNVSTLELGDSALYLCASSPGQGAYNEQFFGPGTRLTVL.

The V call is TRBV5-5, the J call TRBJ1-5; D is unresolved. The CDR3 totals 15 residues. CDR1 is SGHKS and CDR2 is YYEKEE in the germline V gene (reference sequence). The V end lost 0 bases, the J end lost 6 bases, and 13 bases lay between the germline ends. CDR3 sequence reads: CASSLGPPGSQPQHF. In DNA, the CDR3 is TGTGCCAGCAGCTTGGGACCCCCGGGGAGTCAGCCCCAGCATTTT.

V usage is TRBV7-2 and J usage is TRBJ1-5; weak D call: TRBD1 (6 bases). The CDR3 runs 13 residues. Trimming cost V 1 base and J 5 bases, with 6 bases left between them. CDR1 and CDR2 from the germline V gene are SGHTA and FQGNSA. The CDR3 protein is CASSLGTDQPQHF. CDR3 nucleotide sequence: TGTGCCAGCAGCTTAGGGACAGATCAGCCCCAGCATTTT.

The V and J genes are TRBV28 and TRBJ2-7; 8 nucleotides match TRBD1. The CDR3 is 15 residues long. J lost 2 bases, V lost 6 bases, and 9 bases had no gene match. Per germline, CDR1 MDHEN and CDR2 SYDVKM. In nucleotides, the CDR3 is TGTGCCAGCAGCCAACAACAGGGGGTACCCTACGAGCAGTACTTC. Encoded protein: CASSQQQGVPYEQYF. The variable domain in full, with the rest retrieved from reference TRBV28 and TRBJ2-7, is DVKVTQSSRYLVKRTGEKVFLECVQDMDHENMFWYRQDPGLGLRLIYFSYDVKMKEKGDIPEGYSVSREKKERFSLILESASTNQTSMYLCASSQQQGVPYEQYFGPGTRLTVT.